This T cell receptor beta chain stems from a study of blood T cell repertoires in COVID-19. On the study more broadly: Some COVID-19 samples were acute and others convalescent; all came from the United States, Italy and Spain. Nucleic acid was either cDNA or gDNA, and it came from T cells, B-cell-depleted T cells, or PBMCs.

CDR3 length: 13 amino acids. V was pared by 5 bases and J by 13 bases, with 11 bases of the junction left unmatched. In germline, CDR1 is MNHEY, CDR2 SMNVEV (reference sequence). In the original processing: Estimation of nucleated cell counts relied on the amplification of reference gene primers. Measured with immunoSEQ multiplex PCR; TCRdb has only the in-frame clones, and not every one. D and trimming come from the DNA, and the V and J calls and clone size come from that table. The table has roughly 120,000 clones, over 80% seen once. This receptor was identified in a young man with acute or convalescent COVID-19. The rearrangement uses TRBV27 and TRBJ2-1; 7 nucleotides line up with TRBD2. Sequenced sample: peripheral blood. CDR3 residues: CASSLSRGLEQFF. For the CDR3, the DNA is TGTGCCAGCAGTCTTTCGCGGGGGTTGGAACAGTTCTTC.